This TCR beta chain was profiled in a study of PD-1 blockade in classical Hodgkin lymphoma. Points from the study as a whole: Repertoires differed for reasons still undefined, possibly disease activity or prior therapy. Later analyses included only patients treated at least 1 year post-ASCT.

Produced via immunoSEQ multiplex PCR; TCRdb's table is partial and in-frame only. The repertoire holds about 20,000 clones, with roughly 90% as singletons. As regards this clone: The target antigen is unknown.

Time point: cycle 4 day 1 (C4D1), after less than 7 weeks of nivolumab. Each patient experienced a relapse that followed autologous stem cell transplantation, and brentuximab vedotin exposure varied. Investigators obtained CD8+ T cells from thawed PBMCs by magnetic negative selection. J gave up 3 bases and V 4 bases, and 10 bases lay outside the gene matches. The CDR3 spans 16 residues. Germline CDR1 SGHNT, CDR2 YYREEE (reference sequence). The chain couples TRBV5-4 to TRBJ2-7; 10 bases match TRBD2. The origin of this receptor is a human donor with classical Hodgkin lymphoma. This specimen consisted of CD8+ T cells from blood, obtained before the fourth cycle of nivolumab. CDR3 coding DNA: TGTGCCAGCAGCCTGGAGGAAGCGGGAGGGGTCTACGAGCAGTACTTC. Its protein is CASSLEEAGGVYEQYF.